This T cell receptor (beta chain) was recovered during a study of cytomegalovirus exposure and HLA in healthy donors. A note on this clone: The antigen remains unidentified.

Vbeta (60) and Jbeta (13) primers were used in the PCR. The assay was immunoSEQ multiplex PCR, and TCRdb's table has in-frame clones only and misses some. The table includes 150,000 or so clones, nearly 80% detected once. Study-wide results and caveats: Information on immune exposure was restricted to one variable (CMV serostatus). In a later analysis, donors in an Asian-associated ancestry cluster reportedly had fewer N-insertions in productive TCRs than the cohort mean. Later genetic work tied a missense DCLRE1C variant to beta-chain V and J trimming.

The clonotype was recovered from a woman aged 40 to 50 in good health and CMV-seronegative. Specimen: PBMCs.

CDR3 DNA: TGTGCCAGCAGCCTGGGACAGGTGATCACATTGAACACTGAAGCTTTCTTT. This encodes CASSLGQVITLNTEAFF. The chain employs TRBV7-9 and TRBJ1-1, with 8 nucleotides matching TRBD1. Germline V gives CDR1 SEHNR, CDR2 FQNEAQ (reference sequence). The CDR3 consists of 17 residues. After removal of 5 bases from V and 0 bases from J, the junction contained 11 bases not matched to a gene.